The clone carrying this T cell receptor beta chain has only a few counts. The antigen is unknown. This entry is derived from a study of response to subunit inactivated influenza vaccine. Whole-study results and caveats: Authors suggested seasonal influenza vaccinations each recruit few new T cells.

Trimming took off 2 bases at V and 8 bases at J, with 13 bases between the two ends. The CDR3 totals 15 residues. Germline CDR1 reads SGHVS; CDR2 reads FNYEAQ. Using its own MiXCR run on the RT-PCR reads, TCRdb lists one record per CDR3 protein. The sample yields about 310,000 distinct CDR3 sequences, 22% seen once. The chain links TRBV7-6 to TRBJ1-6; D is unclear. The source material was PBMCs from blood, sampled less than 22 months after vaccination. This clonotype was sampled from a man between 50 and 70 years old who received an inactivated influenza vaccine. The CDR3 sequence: CASSLYGERYSPLHF. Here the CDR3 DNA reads TGTGCCAGCAGCTTATATGGGGAGAGGTATTCACCCCTCCACTTT.